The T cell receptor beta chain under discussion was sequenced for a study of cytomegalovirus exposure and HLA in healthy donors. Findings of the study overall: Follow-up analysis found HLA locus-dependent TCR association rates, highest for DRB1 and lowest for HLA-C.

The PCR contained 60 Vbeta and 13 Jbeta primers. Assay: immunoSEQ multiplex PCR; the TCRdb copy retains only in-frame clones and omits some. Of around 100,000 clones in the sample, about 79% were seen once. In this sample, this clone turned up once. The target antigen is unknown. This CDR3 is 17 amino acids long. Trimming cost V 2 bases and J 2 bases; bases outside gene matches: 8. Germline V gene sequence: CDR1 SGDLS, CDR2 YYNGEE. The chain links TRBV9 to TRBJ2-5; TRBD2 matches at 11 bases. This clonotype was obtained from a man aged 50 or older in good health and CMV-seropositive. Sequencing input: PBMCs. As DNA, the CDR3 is TGTGCCAGCAGCGTCGGGGCTAGCGGGGGGATTCAAGAGACCCAGTACTTC. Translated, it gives CASSVGASGGIQETQYF.